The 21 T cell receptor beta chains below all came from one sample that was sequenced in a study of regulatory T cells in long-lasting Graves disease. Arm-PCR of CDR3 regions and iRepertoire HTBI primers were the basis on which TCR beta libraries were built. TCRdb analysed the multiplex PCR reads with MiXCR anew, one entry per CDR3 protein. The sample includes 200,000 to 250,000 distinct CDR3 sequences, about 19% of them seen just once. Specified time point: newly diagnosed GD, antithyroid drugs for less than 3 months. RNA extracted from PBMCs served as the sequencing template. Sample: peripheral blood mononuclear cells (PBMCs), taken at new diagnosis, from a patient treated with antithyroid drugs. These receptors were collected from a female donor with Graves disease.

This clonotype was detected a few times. This CDR3 reads CSASGGGLSGANVLTF. CDR3 sequence (DNA): TGCAGTGCTAGCGGGGGGGGATTATCTGGGGCCAACGTCCTGACTTTC. The J gene is TRBJ2-6, the V gene TRBV20-1; 8 nucleotides align to TRBD2. The germline V gene encodes CDR1 DFQATT and CDR2 SNEGSKA (reference sequence). The length of the CDR3 is 16 residues. Trimming took 3 bases from V and 1 from J; bases not matched to a gene: 5.

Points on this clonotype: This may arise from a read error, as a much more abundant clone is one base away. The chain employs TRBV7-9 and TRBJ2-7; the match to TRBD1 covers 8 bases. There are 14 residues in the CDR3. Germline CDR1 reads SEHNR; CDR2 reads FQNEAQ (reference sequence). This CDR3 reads CASILTGGYYEQYF. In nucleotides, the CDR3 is TGTGCCAGCATCTTAACAGGGGGATACTACGAGCAGTACTTC.

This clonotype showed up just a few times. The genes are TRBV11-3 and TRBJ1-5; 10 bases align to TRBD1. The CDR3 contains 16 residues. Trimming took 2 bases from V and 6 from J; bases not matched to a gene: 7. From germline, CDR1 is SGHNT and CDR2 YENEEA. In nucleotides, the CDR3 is TGTGCCAGCAGCTTAACGGGACAGGGGCTTCCTCAGCCCCAGCATTTT. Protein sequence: CASSLTGQGLPQPQHF.

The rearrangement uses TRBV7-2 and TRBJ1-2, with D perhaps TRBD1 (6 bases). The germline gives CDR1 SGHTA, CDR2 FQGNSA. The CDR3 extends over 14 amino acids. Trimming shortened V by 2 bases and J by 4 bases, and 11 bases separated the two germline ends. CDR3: CASSLYRDPYGYTF. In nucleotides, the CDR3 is TGTGCCAGCAGCTTATACAGGGACCCCTATGGCTACACCTTC.

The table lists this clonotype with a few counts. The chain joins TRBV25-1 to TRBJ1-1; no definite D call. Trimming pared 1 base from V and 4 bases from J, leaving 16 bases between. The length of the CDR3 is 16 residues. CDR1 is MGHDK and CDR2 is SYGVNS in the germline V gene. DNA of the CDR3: TGTGCCAGCAGTGAATTCTACGTACAGTGGGGCACTGAAGCTTTCTTT. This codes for CASSEFYVQWGTEAFF.

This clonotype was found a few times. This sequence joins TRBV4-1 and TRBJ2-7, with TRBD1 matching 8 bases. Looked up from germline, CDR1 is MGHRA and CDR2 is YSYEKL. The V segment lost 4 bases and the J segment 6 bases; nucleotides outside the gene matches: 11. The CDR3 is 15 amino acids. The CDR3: CASSLRTGQFGEQYF. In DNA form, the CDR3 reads TGCGCCAGCAGCCTACGGACAGGGCAGTTTGGCGAGCAGTACTTC.

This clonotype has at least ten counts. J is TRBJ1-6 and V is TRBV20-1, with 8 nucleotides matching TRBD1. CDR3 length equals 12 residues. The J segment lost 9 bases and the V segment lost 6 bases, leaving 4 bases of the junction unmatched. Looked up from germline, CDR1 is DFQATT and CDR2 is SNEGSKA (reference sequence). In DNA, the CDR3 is TGCAGTGCGACGGACAGGGCTTCACCCCTCCACTTT. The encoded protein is CSATDRASPLHF.

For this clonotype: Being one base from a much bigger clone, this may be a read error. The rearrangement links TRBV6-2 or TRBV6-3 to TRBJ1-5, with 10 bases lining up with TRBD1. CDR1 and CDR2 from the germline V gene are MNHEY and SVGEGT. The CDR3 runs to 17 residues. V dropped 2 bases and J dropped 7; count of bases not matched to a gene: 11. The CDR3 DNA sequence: TGTGCCAGCAGTTACGACCCCGACAGGGGGCTTGGGCAGCCCCAGCATTTT. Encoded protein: CASSYDPDRGLGQPQHF.

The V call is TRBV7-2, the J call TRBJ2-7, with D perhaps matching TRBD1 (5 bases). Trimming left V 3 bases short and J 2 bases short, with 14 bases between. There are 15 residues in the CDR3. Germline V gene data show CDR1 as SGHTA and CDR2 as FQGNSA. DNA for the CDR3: TGTGCCAGCAGCTTGGGCAGGGAAGTCCCCTACGAGCAGTACTTC. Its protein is CASSLGREVPYEQYF. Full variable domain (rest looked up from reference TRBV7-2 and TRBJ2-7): GAGVSQSPSNKVTEKGKDVELRCDPISGHTALYWYRQSLGQGLEFLIYFQGNSAPDKSGLPSDRFSAERTGGSVSTLTIQRTQQEDSAVYLCASSLGREVPYEQYFGPGTRLTVT.

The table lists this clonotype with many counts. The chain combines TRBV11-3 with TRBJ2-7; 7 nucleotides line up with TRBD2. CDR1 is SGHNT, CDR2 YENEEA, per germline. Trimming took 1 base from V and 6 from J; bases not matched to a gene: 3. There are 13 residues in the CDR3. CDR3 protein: CASSLGGGREQYF. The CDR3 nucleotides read TGTGCCAGCAGCTTAGGGGGAGGGCGCGAGCAGTACTTC.

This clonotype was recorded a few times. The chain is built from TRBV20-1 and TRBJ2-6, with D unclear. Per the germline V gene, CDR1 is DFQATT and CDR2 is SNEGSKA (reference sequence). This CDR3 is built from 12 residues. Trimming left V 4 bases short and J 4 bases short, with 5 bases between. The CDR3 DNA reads TGCAGTGCTACTGTAGGGGCCAACGTCCTGACTTTC. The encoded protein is CSATVGANVLTF.

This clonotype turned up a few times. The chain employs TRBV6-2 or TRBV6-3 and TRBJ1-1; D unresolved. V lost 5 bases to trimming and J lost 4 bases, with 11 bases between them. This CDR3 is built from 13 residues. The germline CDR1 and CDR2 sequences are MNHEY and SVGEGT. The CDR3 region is CASSDLRGTEAFF. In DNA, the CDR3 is TGTGCCAGCAGTGACCTTCGAGGCACTGAAGCTTTCTTT.

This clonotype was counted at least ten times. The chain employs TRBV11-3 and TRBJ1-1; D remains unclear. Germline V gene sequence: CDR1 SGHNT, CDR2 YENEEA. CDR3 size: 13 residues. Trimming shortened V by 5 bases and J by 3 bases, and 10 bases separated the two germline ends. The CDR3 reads CASSPFRDTEAFF. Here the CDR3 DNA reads TGTGCCAGCAGCCCTTTTCGGGACACTGAAGCTTTCTTT.

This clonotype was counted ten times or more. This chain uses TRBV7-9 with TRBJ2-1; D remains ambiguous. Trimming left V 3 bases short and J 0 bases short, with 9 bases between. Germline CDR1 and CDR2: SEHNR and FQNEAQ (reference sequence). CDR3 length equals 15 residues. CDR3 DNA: TGTGCCAGCAGCTTTGGTCCGAGCTCCTACAATGAGCAGTTCTTC. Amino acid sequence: CASSFGPSSYNEQFF.

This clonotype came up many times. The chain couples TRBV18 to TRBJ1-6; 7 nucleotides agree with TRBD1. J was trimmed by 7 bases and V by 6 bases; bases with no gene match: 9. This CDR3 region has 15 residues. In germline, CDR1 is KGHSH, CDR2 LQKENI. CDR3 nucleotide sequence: TGTGCCAGCTCTACAGAGACAGGGCGGAATTCACCCCTCCACTTT. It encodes CASSTETGRNSPLHF.

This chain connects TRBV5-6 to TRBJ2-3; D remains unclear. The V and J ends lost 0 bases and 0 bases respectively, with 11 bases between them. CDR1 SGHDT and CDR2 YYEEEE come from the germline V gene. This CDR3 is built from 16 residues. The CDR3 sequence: CASSLGNWRSTDTQYF. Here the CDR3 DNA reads TGTGCCAGCAGCTTGGGTAATTGGCGGAGCACAGATACGCAGTATTTT. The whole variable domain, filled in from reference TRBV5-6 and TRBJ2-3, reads DAGVTQSPTHLIKTRGQQVTLRCSPKSGHDTVSWYQQALGQGPQFIFQYYEEEERQRGNFPDRFSGHQFPNYSSELNVNALLLGDSALYLCASSLGNWRSTDTQYFGPGTRLTVL.

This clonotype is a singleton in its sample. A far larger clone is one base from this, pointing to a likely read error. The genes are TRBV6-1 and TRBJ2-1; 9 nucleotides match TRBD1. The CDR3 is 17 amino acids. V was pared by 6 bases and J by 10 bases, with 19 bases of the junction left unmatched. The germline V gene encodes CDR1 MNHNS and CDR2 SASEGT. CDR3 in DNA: TGTGCCAGCAGCCATCCCCGACCGGGACAGGGCTCCTACGAGCAGTTCTTC. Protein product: CASSHPRPGQGSYEQFF.

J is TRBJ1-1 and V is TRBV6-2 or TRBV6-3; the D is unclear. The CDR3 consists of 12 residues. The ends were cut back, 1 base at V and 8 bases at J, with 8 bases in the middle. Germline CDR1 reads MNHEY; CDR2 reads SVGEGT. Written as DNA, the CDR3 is TGTGCCAGCAGTTACTACGGCAGGGAAGCTTTCTTT. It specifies CASSYYGREAFF.

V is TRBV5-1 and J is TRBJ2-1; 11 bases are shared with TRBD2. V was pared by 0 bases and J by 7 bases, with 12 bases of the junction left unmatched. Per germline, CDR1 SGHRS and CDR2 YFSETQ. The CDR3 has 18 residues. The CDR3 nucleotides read TGCGCCAGCAGCTTGGGGGTGTCTAGCGGGAGGAGGCGAAATGAGCAGTTCTTC. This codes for CASSLGVSSGRRRNEQFF.

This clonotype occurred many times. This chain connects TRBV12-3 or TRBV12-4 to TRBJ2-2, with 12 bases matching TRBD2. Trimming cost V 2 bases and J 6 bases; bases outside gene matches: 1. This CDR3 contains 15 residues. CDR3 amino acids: CASSLTSGRSGELFF. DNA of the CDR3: TGTGCCAGCAGTTTAACTAGCGGGAGGTCCGGGGAGCTGTTTTTT.

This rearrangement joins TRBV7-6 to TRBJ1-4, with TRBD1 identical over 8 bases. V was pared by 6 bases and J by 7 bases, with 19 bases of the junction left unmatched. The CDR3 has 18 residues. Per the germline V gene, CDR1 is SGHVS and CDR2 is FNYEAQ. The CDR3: CASSSSGQGAVWREKLFF. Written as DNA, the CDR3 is TGTGCCAGCAGTTCTTCCGGGCAGGGGGCTGTTTGGCGTGAAAAACTGTTTTTT.